The 23 T cell receptor beta chains given below trace back to one sample, sequenced in a study of T cells in localized non-small cell lung cancer. Measured with immunoSEQ multiplex PCR; TCRdb has only the in-frame clones, and not every one. Of under 55,000 clones in the sample, more than 85% were seen once. The material sequenced was PBMCs, taken before any cancer treatment. The source is a woman aged 40 to 75 with stage II lung adenocarcinoma.

The CDR3 coding sequence is TGTGCCAGCAGCAAAGGGGGGACAGGGCGAAACGGTTTAGCAAACACCATATATTTT. It is translated as CASSKGGTGRNGLANTIYF. This sequence joins TRBV21-1 and TRBJ1-3; the table's D call, TRBD1, has no DNA check behind it. TRBV21-1 is flagged as a pseudogene. The CDR3 runs to 19 residues.

This clone was observed a handful of times. The CDR3 protein is CASSIDSPYEQYF. The CDR3 nucleotides read TGCGCCAGCAGCATCGACAGTCCCTACGAGCAGTACTTC. The chain has TRBV5-1 and TRBJ2-7, with D possibly being TRBD1 (5 bases). The CDR3 is made up of 13 amino acids. Trimming shortened V by 4 bases and J by 2 bases, and 10 bases separated the two germline ends. Per the germline V gene, CDR1 is SGHRS and CDR2 is YFSETQ.

This chain joins TRBV9 and TRBJ2-3, with 7 bases identical to TRBD2. V shed 0 bases and J 0 bases; nucleotides not matched to a gene: 4. Germline CDR1 is SGDLS and CDR2 is YYNGEE. The CDR3 has 16 residues. The CDR3 region has the DNA TGTGCCAGCAGCGTAGGGGCAGCGGGGAGCACAGATACGCAGTATTTT. Its translation: CASSVGAAGSTDTQYF.

V gene TRBV5-1 combines with J gene TRBJ2-7; D may be TRBD1 (6 bases). The CDR3 covers 13 residues. Germline CDR1 is SGHRS and CDR2 is YFSETQ. Between the trimmed V and J ends, which lost 6 bases and 4 bases, there was a span of 14 bases. CDR3 sequence (DNA): TGCGCCAGCACACTGAGAGGGGGATACGAGCAGTACTTC. It codes for CASTLRGGYEQYF.

This rearrangement joins TRBV28 to TRBJ2-3; 7 bases agree with TRBD1. The V gene's germline CDR1 is MDHEN and CDR2 SYDVKM. The CDR3 is 19 amino acids. With 6 bases clipped from V and 0 bases from J, the junction kept 18 bases outside the gene matches. The CDR3 is CASRGFGGRGYGSTDTQYF. In DNA form, the CDR3 reads TGTGCCAGCAGGGGGTTCGGTGGCAGGGGGTACGGTAGCACAGATACGCAGTATTTT.

The chain employs TRBV5-1 and TRBJ2-3; maybe TRBD1 (5 bases). CDR1 and CDR2 from the germline V gene are SGHRS and YFSETQ. With 0 bases removed from V and 2 bases from J, the gap between germline ends came to 16 bases. This CDR3 has 17 residues. The DNA of the CDR3 is TGCGCCAGCAGCTTGGGGCAGGGCCGGACAACCACAGATACGCAGTATTTT. Translated, it gives CASSLGQGRTTTDTQYF.

The chain is built from TRBV18 and TRBJ2-1, with 8 bases identical to TRBD2. In germline, CDR1 is KGHSH, CDR2 LQKENI. This CDR3 has 15 amino acids. The J segment lost 4 bases and the V segment lost 1 base, leaving 3 bases of the junction unmatched. In DNA, the CDR3 is TGTGCCAGCTCACCACAGCGGGGGCCGTACAATGAGCAGTTCTTC. Its protein is CASSPQRGPYNEQFF.

V usage is TRBV7-3 and J usage is TRBJ1-6; D gene unclear. V was trimmed by 2 bases and J by 0 bases, leaving 8 bases between them. Germline loops: CDR1 SGHTA, CDR2 FQGTGA. This CDR3 has 16 amino acids. The CDR3 spells CASSLGGSSYNSPLHF. Here the CDR3 DNA reads TGTGCCAGCAGCTTAGGAGGGAGCTCCTATAATTCACCCCTCCACTTT.

J is TRBJ2-7 and V is TRBV5-1; a possible D gene is TRBD1 (5 bases). The CDR3 length is 21 residues. V was trimmed by 5 bases and J by 3 bases, leaving 36 bases between them. Germline CDR1 and CDR2: SGHRS and YFSETQ. The CDR3 protein is CASSMGRADVIVRAQYYEQYF. DNA of the CDR3: TGCGCCAGCAGTATGGGCAGGGCTGATGTCATCGTCCGAGCACAATACTACGAGCAGTACTTC.

This clone was recorded a few times. V and J are TRBV18 and TRBJ1-2; D uncertain. Germline V gene data show CDR1 as KGHSH and CDR2 as LQKENI. V lost 3 bases to trimming and J lost 6 bases, with 11 bases between them. The length of the CDR3 is 13 residues. CDR3 region: CASSPRRADGYTF. DNA for the CDR3: TGTGCCAGCTCACCCAGGAGGGCCGATGGCTACACCTTC. Full variable domain (outside the CDR3, taken from reference TRBV18 and TRBJ1-2): NAGVMQNPRHLVRRRGQEARLRCSPMKGHSHVYWYRQLPEEGLKFMVYLQKENIIDESGMPKERFSAEFPKEGPSILRIQQVVRGDSAAYFCASSPRRADGYTFGSGTRLTVV.

The V call is TRBV7-7, the J call TRBJ2-3; D may be TRBD1 or TRBD2 (6 bases each). V was shortened by 5 bases and J by 0 bases, with 12 bases between the two germline ends. From germline, CDR1 is SSHAT and CDR2 FNYEAQ (reference sequence). This CDR3 contains 15 residues. CDR3 nucleotide sequence: TGTGCCAGCAGCACAGGGAGCGGGAGCACAGATACGCAGTATTTT. Protein sequence: CASSTGSGSTDTQYF. The full variable domain, rest sourced from reference TRBV7-7 and TRBJ2-3, is GAGVSQSPRYKVTKRGQDVTLRCDPISSHATLYWYQQALGQGPEFLTYFNYEAQPDKSGLPSDRFSAERPEGSISTLTIQRTEQRDSAMYRCASSTGSGSTDTQYFGPGTRLTVL.

The CDR3 DNA reads as TGTGCCAGCAGTTTACCGGCCCTTAGCACAGATACGCAGTATTTT. Amino acids: CASSLPALSTDTQYF. The chain links TRBV6-1 to TRBJ2-3; D gene uncertain. Germline V gene lookup returns CDR1 MNHNS and CDR2 SASEGT. Trimming took off 5 bases at V and 0 bases at J, with 12 bases between the two ends. The CDR3 spans 15 residues.

The V and J genes are TRBV18 and TRBJ1-6; 12 bases are shared with TRBD1. The CDR3 is 16 amino acids. The trim removed 5 bases at V and 8 bases at J, leaving 7 bases unmatched. CDR1 and CDR2 from the germline V gene are KGHSH and LQKENI. The DNA for the CDR3 is TGTGCCAGCTCATCCTCCGGGACAGGGGGCTATTCACCCCTCCACTTT. Protein sequence: CASSSSGTGGYSPLHF.

The rearrangement joins TRBV7-7 to TRBJ2-3; 7 bases fit TRBD2. The CDR3 contains 17 residues. J was trimmed by 0 bases and V by 1 base; bases with no gene match: 7. Germline CDR1 reads SSHAT; CDR2 reads FNYEAQ (reference sequence). CDR3 DNA: TGTGCCAGCAGCTTAGGGGGAAGCGGGACTAGCACAGATACGCAGTATTTT. Amino acids: CASSLGGSGTSTDTQYF.

This chain uses TRBV2 with TRBJ1-4; D possibly corresponds to TRBD1 (5 bases). V was trimmed by 6 bases and J by 4 bases, leaving 12 bases between them. CDR1 and CDR2 (germline): SNHLY, FYNNEI. The CDR3 extends over 14 amino acids. The CDR3 DNA reads TGTGCCAGCAGACCGACAGTTAATAATGAAAAACTGTTTTTT. Its translation: CASRPTVNNEKLFF.

The rearrangement uses TRBV5-1 and TRBJ2-1; 11 bases agree with TRBD2. CDR1 is SGHRS, CDR2 YFSETQ, per germline. V lost 4 bases, J lost 3 bases, and 15 bases stayed unmatched. CDR3 length: 19 residues. The CDR3 here is CASSTSGGLAETYYNEQFF. As DNA, the CDR3 is TGCGCCAGCAGCACCAGTGGGGGACTAGCGGAGACTTACTACAATGAGCAGTTCTTC.

The chain has TRBV19 and TRBJ2-3; D is uncertain. The CDR3 is 12 residues long. Germline CDR1 and CDR2: LNHDA and SQIVND (reference sequence). The germline V and J ends were trimmed by 3 bases and 6 bases, with 7 bases remaining between them. CDR3 DNA sequence: TGTGCCAGTAGTATTAGATCTGATACGCAGTATTTT. Amino acids: CASSIRSDTQYF.

The rearrangement uses TRBV6-5 and TRBJ2-3, with 9 bases fitting TRBD2. The V gene's germline CDR1 is MNHEY and CDR2 SVGAGI. V was pared by 6 bases and J by 14 bases, with 12 bases of the junction left unmatched. CDR3 length equals 13 residues. DNA for the CDR3: TGTGCCAGCAGACCTTCGGGACTAGCAAGCGGGTATTTT. Translated: CASRPSGLASGYF.

Written as DNA, the CDR3 is TGTGCCAGTAATCTACGGACAGGGGGTAATCAGCCCCAGCATTTT. It yields the protein CASNLRTGGNQPQHF. V and J are TRBV19 and TRBJ1-5; 10 nucleotides match TRBD1. CDR1 LNHDA and CDR2 SQIVND come from the germline V gene (reference sequence). After removal of 7 bases from V and 4 bases from J, the junction contained 7 bases not matched to a gene. There are 15 residues in the CDR3.

This chain connects TRBV13 to TRBJ1-4; possibly TRBD1 for D (5 bases). Germline CDR1 and CDR2: PRHDT and FYEKMQ (reference sequence). The CDR3 has 17 residues. V was cut by 0 bases and J by 0 bases, with 11 bases left in between. As DNA, the CDR3 is TGTGCCAGCAGCTTAGGGGGACGGGATCCAACTAATGAAAAACTGTTTTTT. Translating gives CASSLGGRDPTNEKLFF.

The chain links TRBV13 to TRBJ2-1; the D gene is possibly TRBD1 (5 bases). Germline V gene sequence: CDR1 PRHDT, CDR2 FYEKMQ (reference sequence). The V end lost 5 bases, the J end lost 8 bases, and 16 bases lay between the germline ends. CDR3 length: 14 residues. This CDR3 is CASSRNTGFDEQFF. As DNA, the CDR3 is TGTGCCAGCAGCCGAAATACAGGATTCGATGAGCAGTTCTTC.

The chain combines TRBV19 with TRBJ1-2, with D tentatively TRBD1 (5 bases). The germline V gene has CDR1 LNHDA and CDR2 SQIVND (reference sequence). Trimming pared 3 bases from V and 0 bases from J, leaving 5 bases between. This CDR3 has 13 residues. The CDR3 DNA reads TGTGCCAGTAGTATGGGGCCTAACTATGGCTACACCTTC. Amino acids: CASSMGPNYGYTF.

The V call is TRBV5-6, the J call TRBJ1-1, with 9 bases identical to TRBD1. From germline, CDR1 is SGHDT and CDR2 YYEEEE. This CDR3 is built from 15 residues. The V segment lost 4 bases and the J segment 0 bases; nucleotides outside the gene matches: 4. CDR3: CASSPGQGMNTEAFF. The CDR3 DNA sequence: TGTGCCAGCAGCCCGGGACAGGGAATGAACACTGAAGCTTTCTTT.